This T cell receptor (beta chain) was documented in a study of T cell responses to AZD1222 COVID-19 vaccine. A note on this clone: The target antigen is unknown.

The study's findings and limits: Spike-specific TCR repertoires showed rising breadth and depth after two AZD1222 doses. No repertoire was sampled before or during the peak T cell response, only after it. Spike as a whole was targeted by vaccine-associated CD4 TCRs, dominant at 160-218 and 743-854. The donors showed a predominance of white British ancestry and of females, with possible underestimation of clonal diversity.

Assay used: immunoSEQ multiplex PCR; TCRdb lists only in-frame clones, some missing. Altogether 130,000 to 150,000 clones are present, roughly 88% being singletons, with the ten largest covering about 4.9%. V lost 8 bases and J 4 bases, leaving 14 bases between the germline ends. Germline V gives CDR1 LNHDA, CDR2 SQIVND (reference sequence). The CDR3 is 13 residues long. The source is an adult who received the MenACWY meningococcal vaccine as a control. The specimen comprised peripheral blood, sampled 28 days after the second dose of the MenACWY control vaccine. The V and J genes are TRBV19 and TRBJ1-2, with D tentatively TRBD1 (5 bases). CDR3 loop: CASGDPGRYGYTF. CDR3 DNA sequence: TGTGCCAGTGGGGACCCGGGGCGCTATGGCTACACCTTC.